This T cell receptor beta chain emerged from a study of spatial heterogeneity in lung cancer. The trim removed 6 bases at V and 6 bases at J, leaving 8 bases unmatched. CDR1 and CDR2 from the germline V gene are DFQATT and SNEGSKA (reference sequence). This CDR3 is 13 amino acids long. The library protocol tagged each TCR cDNA with a unique molecular identifier. TCRdb passed the 5' RACE reads through MiXCR, listing each CDR3 protein once. The table has roughly 9,900 distinct CDR3 sequences, around 9.3% seen once; the top ten hold roughly a quarter. Time point reported: sample taken at primary tumor resection. Unsorted tumor, nontumor lung tissue or cryopreserved PBMC supplied the whole RNA. Samples were obtained from about 72 donors, all untreated early-stage non-small cell lung cancer patients. This clonotype showed up many times.

The chain links TRBV20-1 to TRBJ2-7; 10 nucleotides agree with TRBD1. This TCR was sampled from a male donor with early-stage non-small cell lung cancer. The sample was PBMCs, taken at surgery. The CDR3 loop is CSALDRGTAEQYF. The DNA of the CDR3 is TGCAGTGCACTGGACAGGGGGACCGCCGAGCAGTACTTC.